This is a list of T cell receptor beta chains from one sample in a study of CD8 T cells in ankylosing spondylitis. TCRdb re-analysed the 5' RACE reads in MiXCR, keeping a single row per CDR3 protein. The repertoire includes 100,000 to 150,000 distinct CDR3 sequences, under 20% of them detected once, and 30% to 35% sits in the top ten. The sample taken for sequencing was blood, either unsorted or a sorted T cell fraction (not recorded which). These receptors came from a male donor with ankylosing spondylitis. The CDR3 runs from the conserved cysteine through the conserved F or W. The D gene is left open where the match is weak. Rows may omit the clone size; those that give it use once, few, many or a size class.

d_gene: .; abundance: few; len: 16; j_gene: TRBJ2-7; v_gene: TRBV28; CDR3aa: CASSLHYRDRAYEQYF; CDR3nt: TGTGCCAGCAGTCTCCACTACAGGGATAGGGCGTACGAGCAGTACTTC
d_gene: .; abundance: .; len: 14; j_gene: TRBJ2-1; v_gene: TRBV5-1; CDR3aa: CASRVTGSYNEQFF; CDR3nt: TGCGCCAGCAGGGTTACGGGCTCCTACAATGAGCAGTTCTTC
d_gene: .; abundance: .; len: 16; j_gene: TRBJ2-7; v_gene: TRBV20-1; CDR3aa: CSARVGGAPTIYEQYF; CDR3nt: TGCAGTGCTAGAGTTGGTGGAGCACCTACAATTTACGAGCAGTACTTC
d_gene: .; abundance: once; len: 13; j_gene: TRBJ1-1; v_gene: TRBV7-6; CDR3aa: CASSLGLSDKAFF; CDR3nt: TGTGCCAGCAGCTTAGGCCTTAGTGACAAAGCTTTCTTT
d_gene: .; abundance: .; len: 14; j_gene: TRBJ2-7; v_gene: TRBV20-1; CDR3aa: CSARDQDFPYEQYF; CDR3nt: TGCAGTGCTAGAGATCAGGACTTTCCCTACGAGCAGTACTTC
d_gene: TRBD1; abundance: few; len: 14; j_gene: TRBJ2-5; v_gene: TRBV28; CDR3aa: CASSPTGGGETQYF; CDR3nt: TGTGCCAGCAGTCCTACAGGGGGTGGGGAGACCCAGTACTTC
d_gene: .; abundance: .; len: 14; j_gene: TRBJ2-5; v_gene: TRBV6-1; CDR3aa: CASRSHRDGETQYF; CDR3nt: TGTGCCAGCAGATCTCACAGGGATGGGGAGACCCAGTACTTC
d_gene: .; abundance: few; len: 14; j_gene: TRBJ2-7; v_gene: TRBV4-2; CDR3aa: CASSQEDSSYEQYF; CDR3nt: TGTGCCAGCAGCCAAGAGGACAGTTCCTACGAGCAGTACTTC
d_gene: TRBD1; abundance: .; len: 16; j_gene: TRBJ1-1; v_gene: TRBV14; CDR3aa: CASSQDMTGERAEAFF; CDR3nt: TGTGCCAGCAGCCAAGATATGACAGGGGAACGAGCTGAAGCTTTCTTT
d_gene: TRBD1; abundance: .; len: 13; j_gene: TRBJ1-2; v_gene: TRBV9; CDR3aa: CASSEGQFYGYTF; CDR3nt: TGTGCCAGCAGCGAGGGACAGTTCTATGGCTACACCTTC
d_gene: .; abundance: .; len: 14; j_gene: TRBJ2-7; v_gene: TRBV10-1; CDR3aa: CASRIGTSTYEQYF; CDR3nt: TGCGCCAGCAGAATCGGGACTTCAACCTACGAGCAGTACTTC
d_gene: TRBD2; abundance: .; len: 11; j_gene: TRBJ2-7; v_gene: TRBV27; CDR3aa: CAAGDVYEQYF; CDR3nt: TGTGCGGCGGGGGACGTTTACGAGCAGTACTTC
d_gene: .; abundance: once; len: 13; j_gene: TRBJ2-1; v_gene: TRBV6-2/TRBV6-3; CDR3aa: CASNQNPTIEQFF; CDR3nt: TGTGCCAGCAACCAAAACCCCACGATTGAGCAGTTCTTC
d_gene: .; abundance: few; len: 14; j_gene: TRBJ1-1; v_gene: TRBV12-3/TRBV12-4; CDR3aa: CASSLLPDTTEAFF; CDR3nt: TGTGCCAGCAGTTTATTGCCAGACACCACTGAAGCTTTCTTT
d_gene: .; abundance: .; len: 11; j_gene: TRBJ1-2; v_gene: TRBV20-1; CDR3aa: CSARGVYGYTF; CDR3nt: TGCAGTGCTAGGGGGGTCTATGGCTACACCTTC
d_gene: .; abundance: few; len: 14; j_gene: TRBJ1-1; v_gene: TRBV27; CDR3aa: CASSLGGDYTEAFF; CDR3nt: TGTGCCAGCAGTTTGGGGGGTGACTACACTGAAGCTTTCTTT
d_gene: .; abundance: .; len: 15; j_gene: TRBJ1-1; v_gene: TRBV6-1; CDR3aa: CASSEQVLGNTEAFF; CDR3nt: TGTGCCAGCAGTGAACAAGTCCTGGGGAACACTGAAGCTTTCTTT
d_gene: .; abundance: .; len: 16; j_gene: TRBJ2-1; v_gene: TRBV5-5; CDR3aa: CASSPASTGKSNEQFF; CDR3nt: TGTGCCAGCAGCCCCGCCTCGACAGGAAAATCGAATGAGCAGTTCTTC
d_gene: .; abundance: .; len: 14; j_gene: TRBJ2-1; v_gene: TRBV11-2; CDR3aa: CASSRMSSYNEQFF; CDR3nt: TGTGCCAGCAGCCGGATGAGCTCCTACAATGAGCAGTTCTTC
d_gene: .; abundance: .; len: 14; j_gene: TRBJ2-5; v_gene: TRBV27; CDR3aa: CASSKTGHRETQYF; CDR3nt: TGTGCCAGCAGCAAGACTGGACATAGAGAGACCCAGTACTTC
d_gene: .; abundance: few; len: 15; j_gene: TRBJ2-1; v_gene: TRBV27; CDR3aa: CASSPSGTGHNEQFF; CDR3nt: TGTGCCAGCAGTCCCTCCGGGACTGGTCACAATGAGCAGTTCTTC
d_gene: .; abundance: few; len: 14; j_gene: TRBJ2-7; v_gene: TRBV5-1; CDR3aa: CASSLTGFSYEQYF; CDR3nt: TGCGCCAGCAGCTTGACAGGGTTCTCCTACGAGCAGTACTTC
d_gene: .; abundance: few; len: 14; j_gene: TRBJ2-5; v_gene: TRBV7-7; CDR3aa: CASSLSAGPETQYF; CDR3nt: TGTGCCAGCAGCTTAAGTGCGGGACCCGAGACCCAGTACTTC
d_gene: .; abundance: .; len: 16; j_gene: TRBJ2-1; v_gene: TRBV7-3; CDR3aa: CASSSPRAETNNEQFF; CDR3nt: TGTGCCAGCAGCAGCCCCCGAGCGGAGACTAACAATGAGCAGTTCTTC
d_gene: .; abundance: .; len: 16; j_gene: TRBJ2-3; v_gene: TRBV7-9; CDR3aa: CASSPPRDSAPDTQYF; CDR3nt: TGTGCCAGCAGTCCCCCCCGGGATAGCGCGCCAGATACGCAGTATTTT
d_gene: TRBD1; abundance: .; len: 17; j_gene: TRBJ2-1; v_gene: TRBV27; CDR3aa: CASTTTKTGGLHNEQFF; CDR3nt: TGTGCCAGCACCACCACCAAGACAGGGGGTTTACACAATGAGCAGTTCTTC
d_gene: TRBD1; abundance: .; len: 13; j_gene: TRBJ1-2; v_gene: TRBV7-9; CDR3aa: CASSFLTGVGYTF; CDR3nt: TGTGCCAGCAGCTTCCTGACAGGGGTCGGCTACACCTTC
d_gene: TRBD1; abundance: .; len: 15; j_gene: TRBJ2-3; v_gene: TRBV10-2; CDR3aa: CASSEIGTVSDTQYF; CDR3nt: TGCGCCAGCAGTGAGATCGGGACAGTGTCAGATACGCAGTATTTT
d_gene: TRBD2; abundance: .; len: 14; j_gene: TRBJ2-2; v_gene: TRBV2; CDR3aa: CASSRGSLTGELFF; CDR3nt: TGTGCCAGCAGTCGCGGGAGTTTGACCGGGGAGCTGTTTTTT
d_gene: .; abundance: many; len: 12; j_gene: TRBJ2-1; v_gene: TRBV9; CDR3aa: CASSVGLSEQFF; CDR3nt: TGTGCCAGCAGCGTAGGACTCTCCGAGCAGTTCTTC
d_gene: TRBD1; abundance: .; len: 18; j_gene: TRBJ1-1; v_gene: TRBV5-1; CDR3aa: CASSLADRGGLVYTEAFF; CDR3nt: TGCGCCAGCAGCTTGGCCGACAGGGGAGGTTTGGTGTACACTGAAGCTTTCTTT
d_gene: .; abundance: .; len: 14; j_gene: TRBJ2-3; v_gene: TRBV24-1; CDR3aa: CATSGDGSTDRQYF; CDR3nt: TGTGCCACCAGTGGGGACGGGAGCACAGATAGGCAGTATTTT
d_gene: .; abundance: .; len: 14; j_gene: TRBJ2-1; v_gene: TRBV29-1; CDR3aa: CSVLLVLSYNEQFF; CDR3nt: TGCAGCGTTTTACTAGTGCTATCCTACAATGAGCAGTTCTTC
d_gene: .; abundance: many; len: 14; j_gene: TRBJ2-1; v_gene: TRBV14; CDR3aa: CASSQGPGRNEQFF; CDR3nt: TGTGCCAGCAGCCAAGGACCGGGCCGCAATGAGCAGTTCTTC
d_gene: .; abundance: .; len: 14; j_gene: TRBJ1-5; v_gene: TRBV28; CDR3aa: CATTRGYSNQPQHF; CDR3nt: TGTGCCACCACGAGGGGCTATAGCAATCAGCCCCAGCATTTT
d_gene: TRBD2; abundance: few; len: 18; j_gene: TRBJ2-7; v_gene: TRBV29-1; CDR3aa: CSAEKRTSGPSLNYEQYF; CDR3nt: TGCAGCGCTGAAAAACGAACTAGCGGGCCATCTTTAAACTACGAGCAGTACTTC
d_gene: .; abundance: .; len: 14; j_gene: TRBJ2-3; v_gene: TRBV6-2/TRBV6-3; CDR3aa: CASTYGGSTDTQYF; CDR3nt: TGTGCCAGCACTTACGGAGGAAGCACAGATACGCAGTATTTT
d_gene: .; abundance: many; len: 15; j_gene: TRBJ1-1; v_gene: TRBV12-3/TRBV12-4; CDR3aa: CASSLGAGMNTEAFF; CDR3nt: TGTGCCAGCAGTTTGGGAGCAGGGATGAACACTGAAGCTTTCTTT
d_gene: TRBD2; abundance: few; len: 16; j_gene: TRBJ2-1; v_gene: TRBV20-1; CDR3aa: CSARDLSGRVHNEQFF; CDR3nt: TGCAGTGCTAGAGATCTTAGCGGGAGAGTACACAATGAGCAGTTCTTC
d_gene: .; abundance: few; len: 13; j_gene: TRBJ2-5; v_gene: TRBV27; CDR3aa: CASKPGHQETQYF; CDR3nt: TGTGCCAGCAAGCCAGGCCACCAAGAGACCCAGTACTTC
d_gene: .; abundance: few; len: 14; j_gene: TRBJ2-7; v_gene: TRBV4-3; CDR3aa: CASSQDSRSYEQYF; CDR3nt: TGCGCCAGCAGCCAAGATTCCAGGTCCTACGAGCAGTACTTC
d_gene: .; abundance: many; len: 16; j_gene: TRBJ2-7; v_gene: TRBV7-9; CDR3aa: CASSSRQDENLYEQYF; CDR3nt: TGTGCCAGCAGCTCCAGACAGGACGAAAACCTCTACGAGCAGTACTTC
d_gene: TRBD2; abundance: .; len: 14; j_gene: TRBJ2-1; v_gene: TRBV7-9; CDR3aa: CATQGLAGTNEQFF; CDR3nt: TGTGCCACACAGGGACTAGCGGGAACCAATGAGCAGTTCTTC
d_gene: .; abundance: few; len: 12; j_gene: TRBJ2-1; v_gene: TRBV27; CDR3aa: CASSAAYNEQFF; CDR3nt: TGTGCCAGCAGTGCGGCTTACAATGAGCAGTTCTTC
d_gene: .; abundance: .; len: 14; j_gene: TRBJ2-7; v_gene: TRBV9; CDR3aa: CASSPGTANYEQYF; CDR3nt: TGTGCCAGCAGCCCAGGGACGGCAAACTACGAGCAGTACTTC
d_gene: TRBD2; abundance: .; len: 18; j_gene: TRBJ2-2; v_gene: TRBV30; CDR3aa: CAWSWISGSQKITGELFF; CDR3nt: TGTGCCTGGAGTTGGATTAGCGGGAGCCAAAAAATCACCGGGGAGCTGTTTTTT
d_gene: .; abundance: once; len: 16; j_gene: TRBJ2-1; v_gene: TRBV7-8; CDR3aa: CASSYEDRPPYNEQFF; CDR3nt: TGTGCCAGCAGCTACGAAGACCGGCCGCCCTACAATGAGCAGTTCTTC
d_gene: TRBD2; abundance: .; len: 17; j_gene: TRBJ2-4; v_gene: TRBV27; CDR3aa: CASSLGGGLSFVGIQYF; CDR3nt: TGTGCCAGCAGTTTAGGGGGGGGACTAAGCTTTGTCGGCATTCAGTACTTC
d_gene: TRBD2; abundance: few; len: 20; j_gene: TRBJ2-2; v_gene: TRBV5-6; CDR3aa: CASSNPRSGLAGESTGELFF; CDR3nt: TGTGCCAGCAGCAACCCTAGGTCGGGACTAGCGGGAGAGAGCACCGGGGAGCTGTTTTTT
d_gene: .; abundance: few; len: 12; j_gene: TRBJ2-5; v_gene: TRBV4-1; CDR3aa: CASSQSQETQYF; CDR3nt: TGCGCCAGCAGCCAAAGCCAAGAGACCCAGTACTTC
d_gene: .; abundance: few; len: 17; j_gene: TRBJ2-1; v_gene: TRBV5-1; CDR3aa: CASSSGRPLKRVNEQFF; CDR3nt: TGCGCCAGCAGCTCGGGACGACCATTAAAACGCGTCAATGAGCAGTTCTTC
d_gene: TRBD2; abundance: .; len: 15; j_gene: TRBJ2-3; v_gene: TRBV7-9; CDR3aa: CASPGLAGDTDTQYF; CDR3nt: TGTGCCAGCCCGGGACTAGCGGGAGACACAGATACGCAGTATTTT
d_gene: .; abundance: few; len: 18; j_gene: TRBJ2-1; v_gene: TRBV28; CDR3aa: CASTSSRAPPSKYNEQFF; CDR3nt: TGTGCCAGCACTTCATCCCGGGCGCCCCCGTCCAAGTACAATGAGCAGTTCTTC